This T cell receptor beta chain was recovered during a study of blood T cell repertoires in COVID-19. Trimming removed 8 bases at V and 6 bases at J, with 7 bases between. The CDR3 runs 11 residues. CDR1 SNHLY and CDR2 FYNNEI come from the germline V gene. Clinical history as reported by participants underpinned cohort assignment. In the source study's methods: Estimation of nucleated cell counts relied on the amplification of reference gene primers. Data came from immunoSEQ multiplex PCR; TCRdb stores just in-frame clones and leaves some out. V and J calls and clone size are given by that table; D and trimming were obtained from the DNA. The repertoire holds roughly 430,000 clones, with around 90% as singletons.

V and J are TRBV2 and TRBJ2-2; D might be TRBD1 (5 bases). This receptor was obtained from a woman between 40 and 55 years old with acute COVID-19. Sequenced: PBMCs or T cells enriched from blood (not recorded which). CDR3 sequence reads: CASQGAGELFF. DNA of the CDR3: TGTGCCAGCCAGGGCGCCGGGGAGCTGTTTTTT. Variable domain in full (rest from reference TRBV2 and TRBJ2-2): EPEVTQTPSHQVTQMGQEVILRCVPISNHLYFYWYRQILGQKVEFLVSFYNNEISEKSEIFDDQFSVERPDGSNFTLKIRSTKLEDSAMYFCASQGAGELFFGEGSRLTVL.